A single T cell receptor beta chain is shown here with its context. Its antigen is not yet known. A junction end diverges from the germline sequence, so it may reflect a read error. This entry is derived from a study of cytotoxic CD8 clonotypes in ibrutinib-treated CLL (dated by TCRdb to about 2021). Regarding the research as a whole: The cohort included roughly 15 treatment-naive and 11 relapsed/refractory patients; about 18 were IGHV unmutated. Responses were partial in some 24 patients and complete in 2; after median approximately 5.5 years follow-up, roughly 14 stayed in remission and some twelve progressed. Samples at response were collected after a median of about 13 months of treatment, with a range of about 6 to 36 months. An average of about 260,000 productive templates and 80,000 to 100,000 productive rearrangements was obtained per sample. Longitudinal samples were available for about 30% of the roughly 86 trial participants. Cryopreserved peripheral blood mononuclear cells were obtained before treatment, at response, and at either sustained remission or disease progression. The investigation overall reported the following: Public clonotypes were found to be uncommon and were observed to contract or remain stable during treatment; the increase in clonality was shown to reflect expansion of private clonotypes at ibrutinib response. Baseline clonality was found to be higher than that of age-matched healthy donors and was strongly correlated with circulating CD8+ T-cell counts. Sampling times were not matched between patients in sustained remission and patients whose disease was progressing, and lymph node repertoires were not examined. An increase in clonality was observed at ibrutinib response, with clonality remaining stable during sustained remission and falling back toward baseline at progression.

CDR1 and CDR2 (MNHEY, SVGAGI) derive from the germline V gene. The CDR3 has 14 amino acids, counting the end cysteine and phenylalanine. Only CDR3 DNA remains: 42 bases, in frame from the first base. Roughly 2 micrograms of genomic DNA were extracted from cryopreserved PBMCs for TCR beta library preparation. High-throughput TCR beta sequencing was performed on longitudinal blood samples from CLL patients receiving ibrutinib monotherapy. The patients took part in an open-label, single-center phase 2 trial of ibrutinib monotherapy. Each clonotype received, on average, roughly 9.6x coverage in deep resolution sequencing performed on a MiSeq, where the target depth lay between 1 in 1 million and 1 in 200,000 T cells. The immunoSEQ hsTCRB Kit was used to generate the TCR beta libraries. From the authors' description of their analysis: Data were analyzed with ImmunoSEQ Data Assistant and ImmunoSEQ Analyzer, with V, D and J genes assigned per IMGT definitions. Clonality, which ranges from 0 to 1, was calculated by subtracting the normalized Shannon entropy of productive rearrangement frequencies from one. Only overrepresented clonotypes making up at least 0.05% of each patient's repertoire were included in the public clonotype analysis. About a dozen repertoires from age-matched healthy donors, obtained from immuneACCESS, served as clonality controls. Sourced from immuneACCESS, this table was stored by TCRdb with only in-frame sequences that have V and J called. A share of the clones is absent; for the studies checked, an unresolved V gene accounts for under half, and the remainder has no known explanation. Clone size and V and J calls were adopted from that table, with D and trimming inferred from the DNA. This sample gives about 15,000 clones in total; 55% to 70% of them show up just once. About 13% of the sample belongs to the ten largest clones.

This specimen consisted of PBMCs, obtained before ibrutinib treatment. The V and J segments used are TRBV6-5 and TRBJ2-7; the D gene is perhaps TRBD1, on 6 matching bases. This TCR was sampled from a human donor with chronic lymphocytic leukemia. The DNA sequence follows: TGTGCCAGCGCGAGACAGGAAGCCTCCCACGAGCAGTACTTC. Translated, it reads CASARQEASHEQYF.